This passage covers 3 T cell receptor beta chains from one sample sequenced in a study of control samples from healthy donors and cancer patients (dated by TCRdb to 2018 to 2020). Library prep was done by the immunoSEQ multiplex PCR assay. Held by TCRdb, this immuneACCESS table contains in-frame sequences only and omits some clones. Under half of the omission traces to an unresolved V gene where checked; the cause of the rest is unknown. The sample yields 100,000 to 150,000 clones; roughly 87% were counted once. The ten largest clonotypes hold roughly 2% of the sample. Sequencing was carried out using blood. Every receptor here comes from a man in his late teens or twenties in good health.

This chain links TRBV6-5 with TRBJ2-2; D unresolved. CDR1 is MNHEY and CDR2 is SVGAGI in the germline V gene. V was shortened by 2 bases and J by 4 bases, with 8 bases between the two germline ends. This CDR3 is 14 amino acids long. In nucleotides, the CDR3 is TGTGCCAGCAGTTACCAACGGAGCACCGGGGAGCTGTTTTTT. It yields the protein CASSYQRSTGELFF.

The chain uses TRBV19 and TRBJ2-6, with a possible D match to TRBD2 (6 bases). The CDR3 extends over 16 amino acids. Trimming took off 3 bases at V and 0 bases at J, with 9 bases between the two ends. The germline CDR1 and CDR2 sequences are LNHDA and SQIVND (reference sequence). CDR3 loop: CASSIGSGSGANVLTF. The CDR3 nucleotides are TGTGCCAGTAGTATTGGTAGCGGCTCTGGGGCCAACGTCCTGACTTTC.

V usage is TRBV15 and J usage is TRBJ1-1, with unresolved D. V was shortened by 1 base and J by 1 base, with 4 bases between the two germline ends. Per the germline V gene, CDR1 is LNHNV and CDR2 is YYDKDF (reference sequence). The CDR3 is made up of 13 amino acids. This chain's CDR3 is CATSRGRNTEAFF. In DNA, the CDR3 is TGTGCCACCAGCAGAGGGAGGAACACTGAAGCTTTCTTT.